These 26 T cell receptor beta chains came from one sample sequenced in a study of control samples from healthy donors and cancer patients. Data came from immunoSEQ multiplex PCR; TCRdb stores just in-frame clones and leaves some out. In the table there are about 9,700 clones, roughly 88% of which are singletons. Sequenced sample: PBMCs. These TCRs come from a man aged 55 to 70 with colorectal cancer.

The CDR3 DNA reads TGCGCCAGCAGCCAAGGGATCCGTTCTTACACTGAAGCTTTCTTT. It codes for CASSQGIRSYTEAFF. The J gene is TRBJ1-1, the V gene TRBV4-3; D not certain. Germline V gene lookup returns CDR1 LGHNA and CDR2 YSLEER. The V end lost 1 base, the J end lost 3 bases, and 12 bases lay between the germline ends. The CDR3 covers 15 residues.

The chain links TRBV20-1 to TRBJ2-7; 9 bases match TRBD2. CDR3 length equals 14 residues. The germline gives CDR1 DFQATT, CDR2 SNEGSKA (reference sequence). Losses at the gene ends were 3 bases for V and 4 bases for J; bases not matched to a gene: 7. CDR3 protein: CSASGSGGRYEQYF. The CDR3 DNA is TGCAGTGCTAGTGGGAGCGGGGGGAGATACGAGCAGTACTTC.

V and J are TRBV7-8 and TRBJ2-5; D is unclear. Germline V gene lookup returns CDR1 SGHVS and CDR2 FQNEAQ. The V gene lost 1 base and the J gene lost 3 bases, with 6 bases spanning the gap. The CDR3 has 13 residues. This chain's CDR3 is CASSLGLEETQYF. The CDR3 DNA reads as TGTGCCAGCAGCTTAGGACTGGAAGAGACCCAGTACTTC.

The gene calls are TRBV9 and TRBJ1-4, with 7 bases identical to TRBD1. The V and J ends lost 4 bases and 5 bases, in that order; junction bases with no gene match: 5. Looked up from germline, CDR1 is SGDLS and CDR2 is YYNGEE. The CDR3 is 14 amino acids. The CDR3 nucleotides are TGTGCCAGCAGCCGACAGGGCGGGAATGAAAAACTGTTTTTT. This gives the protein CASSRQGGNEKLFF.

The chain couples TRBV5-1 to TRBJ2-3; 15 bases map to TRBD2. The V segment lost 3 bases and the J segment 2 bases; nucleotides outside the gene matches: 1. Germline assignment: CDR1 SGHRS and CDR2 YFSETQ. The length of the CDR3 is 16 residues. The CDR3: CASSWTSGGDTDTQYF. DNA of the CDR3: TGCGCCAGCAGCTGGACTAGCGGGGGGGACACAGATACGCAGTATTTT.

The chain recombines TRBV6-5 with TRBJ1-1, with D uncertain. The CDR3 sequence is 14 residues long. The V and J ends lost 0 bases and 3 bases respectively, with 8 bases between them. Germline V gene data show CDR1 as MNHEY and CDR2 as SVGAGI. The CDR3 protein is CASSYSPWDTEAFF. In DNA form, the CDR3 reads TGTGCCAGCAGTTACTCACCGTGGGACACTGAAGCTTTCTTT.

This clone has only a few counts. V usage is TRBV28 and J usage is TRBJ1-1; 10 bases line up with TRBD1. Germline CDR1 MDHEN, CDR2 SYDVKM. The CDR3 is made up of 18 amino acids. V was pared by 6 bases and J by 4 bases, with 17 bases of the junction left unmatched. The CDR3 protein is CASRVGSRQGAWGTEAFF. The CDR3 DNA reads TGTGCCAGCAGAGTAGGCTCTCGACAGGGGGCGTGGGGCACTGAAGCTTTCTTT. Drawing the rest from reference TRBV28 and TRBJ1-1, the complete variable domain is DVKVTQSSRYLVKRTGEKVFLECVQDMDHENMFWYRQDPGLGLRLIYFSYDVKMKEKGDIPEGYSVSREKKERFSLILESASTNQTSMYLCASRVGSRQGAWGTEAFFGQGTRLTVV.

The V and J genes are TRBV28 and TRBJ2-6; D gene ambiguous. Germline V gives CDR1 MDHEN, CDR2 SYDVKM. The V and J ends lost 7 bases and 4 bases respectively, with 11 bases between them. There are 14 residues in the CDR3. DNA for the CDR3: TGTGCCAGCATCTCAAGGCCCGGGGCCAACGTCCTGACTTTC. Protein sequence: CASISRPGANVLTF.

This clone appeared a few times. The chain employs TRBV6-2 or TRBV6-3 and TRBJ2-7, with D possibly TRBD2 on 5 matching bases. This CDR3 has 14 amino acids. Deletions cut 2 bases from V and 2 bases from J, with 10 bases between. Per the germline V gene, CDR1 is MNHEY and CDR2 is SVGEGT. CDR3 nucleotide sequence: TGTGCCAGCAGTTACGGTGGGAGTACCTACGAGCAGTACTTC. It yields the protein CASSYGGSTYEQYF.

V and J are TRBV28 and TRBJ1-1; perhaps TRBD1 as D (6 bases). Trimming took 4 bases from V and 8 from J, leaving 20 bases between them. This CDR3 has 15 residues. CDR1 MDHEN and CDR2 SYDVKM come from the germline V gene. The DNA for the CDR3 is TGTGCCAGCAGTTCCCACGGGACAAACCCCCAGGAAGCTTTCTTT. Encoded protein: CASSSHGTNPQEAFF.

This clone has only a few counts. Written as DNA, the CDR3 is TGTGCCAGCAGTTACCGCAAAGGACAGGGAAGCCACGAGCAGTACTTC. Translation gives CASSYRKGQGSHEQYF. V is TRBV6-6 and J is TRBJ2-7; 8 positions match TRBD1. The length of the CDR3 is 16 residues. V was pared by 2 bases and J by 5 bases, with 11 bases of the junction left unmatched. Germline V lookup: CDR1 MNHNY, CDR2 SVGAGI (reference sequence).

The rearrangement links TRBV6-6 to TRBJ2-2; D perhaps matches TRBD1 (6 bases). Trimming stripped 8 bases from V and 4 bases from J, with 17 bases between. This CDR3 is 15 amino acids long. CDR1 is MNHNY, CDR2 SVGAGI, per germline (reference sequence). The CDR3 coding sequence is TGTGCCAGCGTCCAAACAGGGATTGCCACCGGGGAGCTGTTTTTT. It yields the protein CASVQTGIATGELFF.

This clone was observed a handful of times. The chain recombines TRBV4-1 with TRBJ2-5, with a possible D match to TRBD2 (5 bases). Germline V lookup: CDR1 MGHRA, CDR2 YSYEKL. The CDR3 sequence is 12 residues long. V shed 1 base and J shed 8 bases, with 8 bases lying between them. The CDR3 loop reads CASSQVGNTQYF. The CDR3 region has the DNA TGCGCCAGCAGCCAAGTCGGGAACACCCAGTACTTC.

This chain joins TRBV6-5 and TRBJ1-2; TRBD1 is a possible D gene (5 bases). Germline V lookup: CDR1 MNHEY, CDR2 SVGAGI. Trimming removed 5 bases from V and 2 bases from J, with 12 bases in between. The CDR3 totals 14 residues. For the CDR3, the DNA is TGTGCCAGCAGTCCCCGCAGGGAGAACTATGGCTACACCTTC. Its translation is CASSPRRENYGYTF.

V is TRBV3-1 (or the pseudogene TRBV3-2) and J is TRBJ1-1, with no clear D. Trimming stripped 3 bases from V and 2 bases from J, with 13 bases between. The CDR3 covers 15 residues. Germline loops: CDR1 LGHDT, CDR2 YNNKEL (reference sequence). The CDR3 bases are TGTGCCAGCAGCCATCCTTGGGGTGGAAACACTGAAGCTTTCTTT. Translated, it gives CASSHPWGGNTEAFF.

The rearrangement links TRBV27 to TRBJ1-5; D is possibly TRBD1 (5 bases). This CDR3 comprises 15 residues. Per the germline V gene, CDR1 is MNHEY and CDR2 is SMNVEV (reference sequence). The V gene lost 6 bases and the J gene lost 2 bases, with 14 bases spanning the gap. CDR3 residues: CASSPGTWGNQPQHF. CDR3 nucleotides: TGTGCCAGCAGCCCCGGGACCTGGGGCAATCAGCCCCAGCATTTT.

The V call is TRBV6-6, the J call TRBJ1-5, with 8 bases lining up with TRBD1. Trimming took 6 bases from V and 5 from J; bases not matched to a gene: 12. The CDR3 is made up of 16 amino acids. The germline CDR1 and CDR2 sequences are MNHNY and SVGAGI (reference sequence). This CDR3 is CASRPPWTGFDQPQHF. The CDR3, as DNA: TGTGCCAGCAGACCCCCATGGACAGGGTTCGATCAGCCCCAGCATTTT.

The chain is built from TRBV2 and TRBJ2-7, with 9 nucleotides matching TRBD2. The CDR3 has 16 amino acids. V was clipped by 6 bases and J by 3 bases; unmatched bases: 12. Germline CDR1 and CDR2: SNHLY and FYNNEI. The CDR3 region is CASSKLLAGSNYEQYF. CDR3 in DNA: TGTGCCAGCAGCAAACTCCTAGCGGGGTCCAACTACGAGCAGTACTTC.

The CDR3 DNA follows: TGTGCCAGCAGCTCCGGACTAGCGGGGGCCACCCCGACGCAGTATTTT. It translates to CASSSGLAGATPTQYF. The chain links TRBV7-6 to TRBJ2-3; TRBD2 matches 13 bases. There are 16 residues in the CDR3. Looked up from germline, CDR1 is SGHVS and CDR2 is FNYEAQ. J was trimmed by 9 bases and V by 4 bases; bases with no gene match: 10.

This chain links TRBV6-5 with TRBJ2-4, with D tentatively TRBD1 (6 bases). Germline V gene lookup returns CDR1 MNHEY and CDR2 SVGAGI. This CDR3 contains 14 residues. V lost 6 bases and J lost 7, with 16 bases in between. CDR3: CASSLGHKSNIQYF. The CDR3 DNA is TGTGCCAGCAGCCTGGGACATAAGTCGAACATTCAGTACTTC.

The J gene is TRBJ1-6, the V gene TRBV3-1 (or the pseudogene TRBV3-2); maybe TRBD1 (6 bases). V lost 4 bases and J lost 7, with 11 bases in between. From germline, CDR1 is LGHDT and CDR2 YNNKEL (reference sequence). This CDR3 is built from 14 residues. CDR3 loop: CASSRDKTNSPLHF. DNA of the CDR3: TGTGCCAGCAGCCGGGACAAGACCAATTCACCCCTCCACTTT.

This clone was seen once. The rearrangement uses TRBV18 and TRBJ1-2; 7 bases fit TRBD1. The CDR3 covers 15 residues. V gave up 3 bases and J gave up 4 bases; unmatched junction bases: 8. The germline V gene has CDR1 KGHSH and CDR2 LQKENI. The CDR3 is CASSPEGGAGYGYTF. The CDR3 bases are TGTGCCAGCTCACCCGAAGGGGGCGCAGGCTATGGCTACACCTTC.

The chain combines TRBV28 with TRBJ1-1, with D possibly being TRBD1 (5 bases). Trimming took off 7 bases at V and 9 bases at J, with 15 bases between the two ends. The CDR3 has 12 amino acids. Germline assignment: CDR1 MDHEN and CDR2 SYDVKM. The CDR3 coding sequence is TGTGCCAGCACCCCCCGGGACCTTAAAGCTTTCTTT. It specifies CASTPRDLKAFF.

Of note for this clone: Different DNA sequences within this sample yield the same CDR3. The rearrangement uses TRBV5-4 and TRBJ1-1, with 10 bases aligning to TRBD1. With 0 bases clipped from V and 11 bases from J, the junction kept 4 bases outside the gene matches. The CDR3 is made up of 13 amino acids. The V gene's germline CDR1 is SGHNT and CDR2 YYREEE (reference sequence). The CDR3 here is CASSLGGTGEAFF. CDR3 sequence (DNA): TGTGCCAGCAGCTTGGGGGGGACAGGGGAGGCTTTCTTT.

The chain is built from TRBV4-1 and TRBJ2-1; D is uncertain. V was cut by 2 bases and J by 8 bases, with 13 bases left in between. Germline CDR1 MGHRA, CDR2 YSYEKL. The CDR3 runs 14 residues. The CDR3 loop reads CASSQSPVVDEQFF. The CDR3 region has the DNA TGCGCCAGCAGCCAATCTCCTGTAGTCGATGAGCAGTTCTTC.

This clone was found once. V gene TRBV3-1 (or the pseudogene TRBV3-2) combines with J gene TRBJ2-2; D not resolved. The CDR3 runs 13 residues. Trimming left V 0 bases short and J 7 bases short, with 6 bases between. Per germline, CDR1 LGHDT and CDR2 YNNKEL (reference sequence). The CDR3 DNA follows: TGTGCCAGCAGCCAAGATTGGCACGGGGAGCTGTTTTTT. Its translation: CASSQDWHGELFF.